This T cell receptor (beta chain) was sequenced for a study of blood T cells in healthy people across ages. Study-wide points: Since the PBMCs were unsorted, naive and antigen-experienced cells could not be conclusively compared.

Donors each provided 7.5 to 10 milliliters of peripheral blood. From germline, CDR1 is DFQATT and CDR2 SNEGSKA (reference sequence). Trimming took off 6 bases at V and 9 bases at J, with 12 bases between the two ends. CDR3 size: 11 residues. A second roughly 6 to 12 cycle PCR used barcoded and J-beta primers. MiXCR was run by TCRdb on the 5' RACE reads, yielding one entry per CDR3 protein. The sample lists 890,000 or so distinct CDR3 sequences, 60% to 80% occurring once. A word on this clonotype: What it recognizes is unknown.

The genes are TRBV20-1 and TRBJ2-1; D is unclear. The source is a man aged 30 to 39 in good health. The sequenced sample was blood. In DNA form, the CDR3 reads TGCAGTGCCCCCTCCTTTGGTGAGCAGTTCTTC. Translating gives CSAPSFGEQFF.